This entry describes one TCR beta chain. The target antigen is unknown. The record originates from a study of CD8+ T cells in alopecia areata. Notes on the study in general: Scalp repertoires also include resident alphabeta T cells from normal skin.

The CDR3 is 15 amino acids. J gave up 2 bases and V 6 bases, and 8 bases lay outside the gene matches. CDR1 SEHNR and CDR2 FQNEAQ come from the germline V gene (reference sequence). In each case, RNA was isolated and then reverse transcribed into cDNA as the sequencing template. Using immunoSEQ multiplex PCR, the repertoire was profiled, and TCRdb retains in-frame clones only, with some absent. The sample holds about 110,000 clones, 45% to 60% seen once. This chain links TRBV7-9 with TRBJ2-5; 8 bases are a match to TRBD2. The TCR originated in a human donor with alopecia areata. The sequenced material came from NKG2D-low CD8+ T cells sorted from blood. This chain's CDR3 is CASRRLAGLQETQYF. CDR3 DNA: TGTGCCAGCAGGAGGCTAGCGGGCCTTCAAGAGACCCAGTACTTC. The variable domain in full, with the rest retrieved from reference TRBV7-9 and TRBJ2-5, is DTGVSQNPRHKITKRGQNVTFRCDPISEHNRLYWYRQTLGQGPEFLTYFQNEAQLEKSRLLSDRFSAERPKGSFSTLEIQRTEQGDSAMYLCASRRLAGLQETQYFGPGTRLLVL.